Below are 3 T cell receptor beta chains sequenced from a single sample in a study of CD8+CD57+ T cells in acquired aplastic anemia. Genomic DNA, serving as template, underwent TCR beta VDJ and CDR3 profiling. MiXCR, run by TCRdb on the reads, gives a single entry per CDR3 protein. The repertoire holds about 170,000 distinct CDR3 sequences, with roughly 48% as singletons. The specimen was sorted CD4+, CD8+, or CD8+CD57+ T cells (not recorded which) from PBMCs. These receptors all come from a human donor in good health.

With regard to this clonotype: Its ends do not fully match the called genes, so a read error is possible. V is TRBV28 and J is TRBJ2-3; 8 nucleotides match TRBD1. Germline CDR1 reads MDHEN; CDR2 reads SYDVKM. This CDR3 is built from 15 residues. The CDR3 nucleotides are TGTGCCAGCAGTCTCCGGACAGGGCGCACAGGTACGCAGTATTTT. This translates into CASSLRTGRTGTQYF.

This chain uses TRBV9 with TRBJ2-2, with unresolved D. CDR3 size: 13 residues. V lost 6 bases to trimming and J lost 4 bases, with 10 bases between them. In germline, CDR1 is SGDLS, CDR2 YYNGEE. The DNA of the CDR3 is TGTGCCAGCACGAGTAGCTCCACCGGGGAGCTGTTTTTT. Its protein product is CASTSSSTGELFF.

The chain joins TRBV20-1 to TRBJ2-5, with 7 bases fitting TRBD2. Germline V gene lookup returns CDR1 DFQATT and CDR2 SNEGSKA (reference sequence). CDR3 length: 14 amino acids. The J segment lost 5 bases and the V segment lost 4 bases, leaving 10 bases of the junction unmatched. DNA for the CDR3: TGCAGTGCTACGCGCCCCTCCGGGGGGGAGACCCAGTACTTC. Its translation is CSATRPSGGETQYF.